Shown below are 18 T cell receptor beta chains from a single sample sequenced in a study of glioma-infiltrating T cells after dendritic cell vaccination. Clones were read by immunoSEQ multiplex PCR, and TCRdb kept only the in-frame ones, dropping some. The data contain around 97,000 clones, approximately 80% of them seen just once; the ten biggest clones take up about 12%. The sample was blood, taken before dendritic cell vaccination. The receptors originated from a human donor with glioblastoma.

The chain recombines TRBV19 with TRBJ2-7; unclear D gene. The CDR3 extends over 11 amino acids. Germline values: CDR1 LNHDA, CDR2 SQIVND (reference sequence). V lost 9 bases and J 3 bases, leaving 9 bases between the germline ends. CDR3 nucleotide sequence: TGTGCCAGCACTGACAACTACGAGCAGTACTTC. It translates to CASTDNYEQYF.

The chain is built from TRBV4-3 and TRBJ1-1, with a weak D call TRBD1 (5 bases). The CDR3 consists of 17 residues. Per the germline V gene, CDR1 is LGHNA and CDR2 is YSLEER. Between the trimmed V and J ends, which lost 0 bases and 3 bases, there was a span of 17 bases. DNA for the CDR3: TGCGCCAGCAGCCAAGATTTCGGGGGTTATGAGGACACTGAAGCTTTCTTT. Residues: CASSQDFGGYEDTEAFF.

The V and J genes are TRBV11-3 and TRBJ2-3; no firm D call. The CDR3 sequence is 12 residues long. Germline V CDR1 and CDR2: SGHNT, YENEEA. V lost 1 base and J lost 6, with 5 bases in between. DNA for the CDR3: TGTGCCAGCAGCTTAGTAGAGGATACGCAGTATTTT. The encoded protein is CASSLVEDTQYF.

The rearrangement joins TRBV4-3 to TRBJ2-7; D remains ambiguous. Germline V gene lookup returns CDR1 LGHNA and CDR2 YSLEER. The CDR3 loop spans 15 amino acids. Trimming took off 0 bases at V and 3 bases at J, with 12 bases between the two ends. The CDR3 nucleotides are TGCGCCAGCAGCCAAGATATGAGACAAAACTACGAGCAGTACTTC. Encoded protein: CASSQDMRQNYEQYF.

In its sample, this clone was seen once. The chain recombines TRBV4-1 with TRBJ2-2; TRBD2 is a possible D gene (6 bases). The CDR3 spans 12 residues. Trimming took off 5 bases at V and 8 bases at J, with 9 bases between the two ends. Per germline, CDR1 MGHRA and CDR2 YSYEKL. The CDR3 here is CASSSEGGELFF. CDR3 DNA sequence: TGCGCCAGCAGCTCGGAGGGGGGGGAGCTGTTTTTT.

The chain has TRBV12-5 and TRBJ1-5, with a possible D match to TRBD1 (6 bases). The CDR3 is 16 amino acids. V was trimmed by 4 bases and J by 2 bases, leaving 15 bases between them. Germline assignment: CDR1 LGHNT and CDR2 FRNRAP. The CDR3 DNA reads as TGTGCTAGTGGTTCGGTAATGGGGGCCCGCAATCAGCCCCAGCATTTT. As protein: CASGSVMGARNQPQHF.

The rearrangement links TRBV5-4 to TRBJ2-5; the D gene is possibly TRBD1 (5 bases). With the DNA end fitting TRBJ2-7 better, the J assignment may be wrong. The CDR3 length is 13 residues. In germline, CDR1 is SGHNT, CDR2 YYREEE (reference sequence). CDR3 in amino acids: CASINRSSYEQYF. The CDR3 DNA follows: TGTGCCAGCATCAACAGGTCTTCCTACGAGCAGTACTTC.

This sequence joins TRBV7-2 and TRBJ2-1; 9 bases line up with TRBD2. Germline V gene lookup returns CDR1 SGHTA and CDR2 FQGNSA. The CDR3 consists of 15 residues. V lost 2 bases and J lost 3; bases outside the gene matches: 2. CDR3 in amino acids: CASSLRAGGYNEQFF. The DNA of the CDR3 is TGTGCCAGCAGCTTACGAGCGGGGGGCTACAATGAGCAGTTCTTC.

This clone occurred a few times. This chain links TRBV11-3 with TRBJ1-1; TRBD1 might be the D (5 bases). V was clipped by 5 bases and J by 8 bases, with 15 bases between them. The germline CDR1 and CDR2 sequences are SGHNT and YENEEA. The CDR3 sequence is 13 residues long. CDR3 residues: CASSKDQTGEAFF. CDR3 DNA: TGTGCCAGCAGCAAAGATCAAACAGGAGAAGCTTTCTTT.

The J gene is TRBJ1-1, the V gene TRBV6-5, with 9 bases fitting TRBD1. V was pared by 5 bases and J by 3 bases, with 4 bases of the junction left unmatched. Per germline, CDR1 MNHEY and CDR2 SVGAGI. The length of the CDR3 is 14 residues. The CDR3 sequence: CASSPTGGYTEAFF. The CDR3 bases are TGTGCCAGCAGTCCTACAGGGGGCTACACTGAAGCTTTCTTT.

The chain uses TRBV29-1 and TRBJ1-2; D is unclear. Germline V lookup: CDR1 SQVTM, CDR2 ANQGSEA. This CDR3 comprises 11 residues. Trimming removed 0 bases at V and 6 bases at J, with 5 bases between. CDR3: CSVEDTDGYTF. CDR3 nucleotides: TGCAGCGTTGAAGACACAGATGGCTACACCTTC. The full variable domain, in which reference TRBV29-1 and TRBJ1-2 provide the parts outside the CDR3, is SAVISQKPSRDICQRGTSLTIQCQVDSQVTMMFWYRQQPGQSLTLIATANQGSEATYESGFVIDKFPISRPNLTFSTLTVSNMSPEDSSIYLCSVEDTDGYTFGSGTRLTVV.

The chain employs TRBV5-4 and TRBJ2-3; D may be TRBD2 (6 bases). Germline assignment: CDR1 SGHNT and CDR2 YYREEE (reference sequence). The length of the CDR3 is 15 residues. V was trimmed by 4 bases and J by 0 bases, leaving 12 bases between them. The CDR3 protein is CASSGREPSTDTQYF. CDR3 DNA sequence: TGTGCCAGCAGCGGTCGGGAGCCCAGCACAGATACGCAGTATTTT.

This chain's CDR3 is CASRRQVSYEQYF. In DNA, the CDR3 is TGTGCCAGCAGGCGACAGGTATCTTACGAGCAGTACTTC. This sequence joins TRBV6-5 and TRBJ2-7, with D maybe TRBD1 (6 bases). Germline assignment: CDR1 MNHEY and CDR2 SVGAGI. Trimming left V 6 bases short and J 4 bases short, with 13 bases between. The CDR3 is 13 residues long.

This clone was observed a single time. The rearrangement joins TRBV7-8 to TRBJ1-1; D might be TRBD1 (6 bases). Looked up from germline, CDR1 is SGHVS and CDR2 is FQNEAQ. V lost 1 base, J lost 1 base, and 7 bases lay in between. The CDR3 has 14 amino acids. The DNA for the CDR3 is TGTGCCAGCAGCTTAGACAGGGAGAACACTGAAGCTTTCTTT. Its translation: CASSLDRENTEAFF.

The chain carries TRBV4-1 and TRBJ2-7, with 10 nucleotides matching TRBD2. The germline V gene has CDR1 MGHRA and CDR2 YSYEKL. This CDR3 region has 15 residues. V was clipped by 4 bases and J by 2 bases; unmatched bases: 5. The CDR3 nucleotides are TGCGCCAGCAGCCCGGTAGCGGGGGGCACCTACGAGCAGTACTTC. The encoded protein is CASSPVAGGTYEQYF.

The chain carries TRBV2 and TRBJ1-4; no clear D gene. The CDR3 length is 13 residues. The ends were cut back, 8 bases at V and 7 bases at J, with 14 bases in the middle. Per germline, CDR1 SNHLY and CDR2 FYNNEI. CDR3 sequence: CASRRGGPEKLFF. The CDR3 bases are TGTGCCAGCCGCCGGGGTGGCCCTGAAAAACTGTTTTTT.

Remarks on this clone: Other nucleotide sequences in the sample specify the same CDR3. The V call is TRBV5-1, the J call TRBJ1-4; D may be TRBD1 (6 bases). The germline V gene encodes CDR1 SGHRS and CDR2 YFSETQ. The germline V and J ends were trimmed by 2 bases and 8 bases, with 10 bases remaining between them. CDR3 length equals 13 residues. CDR3: CASSLQGPEKLFF. The CDR3 DNA reads TGCGCCAGCAGCTTACAGGGACCCGAAAAACTGTTTTTT.

V gene TRBV9 combines with J gene TRBJ1-2, with a tentative D call TRBD1 (5 bases). The germline gives CDR1 SGDLS, CDR2 YYNGEE. This CDR3 has 15 residues. V lost 0 bases and J lost 10, with 19 bases in between. The CDR3 spells CASSVAPTSQGLYTF. In nucleotides, the CDR3 is TGTGCCAGCAGCGTAGCCCCCACCTCGCAGGGACTCTACACCTTC.